This T cell receptor (beta chain) comes out of a study of PD-L1 blockade in urothelial cancer. Whole-study context: Between 0 and 3 chemotherapy regimens preceded treatment for each patient. A median blood sample held roughly 150,000 T cells and tens of thousands of unique TCRs.

Study findings and constraints: Larger 3-week expansion of tumor-associated blood clones was seen in durable-benefit patients.

PCRs were each spiked with synthetic TCR analog templates. Method: immunoSEQ multiplex PCR; TCRdb's copy keeps in-frame clones and lacks some. Of 38,000 or so clones listed, over 70% are singletons. CDR1 is MGHDK and CDR2 is SYGVNS in the germline V gene. The J segment lost 7 bases and the V segment lost 4 bases, leaving 5 bases of the junction unmatched. CDR3 length equals 13 residues. This clone has a single count. Its antigen is unknown. This specimen was PBMCs, taken around atezolizumab (anti-PD-L1) treatment. This rearrangement joins TRBV25-1 to TRBJ2-7; TRBD1 aligns across 9 bases. This TCR was sampled from a man in his fifties or sixties with urothelial cancer. CDR3 region: CASSARQGGEQYF. CDR3 DNA sequence: TGTGCCAGCAGTGCCCGACAGGGGGGAGAGCAGTACTTC.